Presented here are 19 T cell receptor beta chains from one specimen sequenced in a study of tumor-infiltrating lymphocytes in localized non-small cell lung cancer. Using immunoSEQ multiplex PCR, the repertoire was profiled, and TCRdb retains in-frame clones only, with some absent. The data hold some 22,000 clones, with roughly three quarters observed a single time. Input material: lung tumor tissue. The receptors come from a human donor with non-small cell lung cancer.

The genes are TRBV14 and TRBJ2-3; 12 bases are a match to TRBD2. The CDR3 extends over 18 amino acids. The V segment lost 4 bases and the J segment 2 bases; nucleotides outside the gene matches: 10. Germline CDR1 and CDR2: SGHDN and FVKESK. CDR3 protein: CASSPLARTSGATDTQYF. For the CDR3, the DNA is TGTGCCAGCAGCCCCCTCGCCAGGACTAGCGGGGCCACAGATACGCAGTATTTT.

The gene calls are TRBV15 and TRBJ1-1; D is unresolved. Germline V gives CDR1 LNHNV, CDR2 YYDKDF (reference sequence). CDR3 length equals 13 residues. V shed 1 base and J shed 11 bases, with 14 bases lying between them. Here the CDR3 DNA reads TGTGCCACCAGCAGAGGGTCGGGAATCAAGGCTTTCTTT. As protein: CATSRGSGIKAFF.

CDR3 DNA: TGCGCCAGCAGCTTGGAAACAGGGGGCTGGCAAAACATTCAGTACTTC. Protein: CASSLETGGWQNIQYF. The chain combines TRBV5-1 with TRBJ2-4; 9 nucleotides match TRBD1. V was clipped by 0 bases and J by 5 bases; unmatched bases: 6. Looked up from germline, CDR1 is SGHRS and CDR2 is YFSETQ. The CDR3 contains 16 residues.

This rearrangement joins TRBV7-6 to TRBJ1-5, with 7 bases fitting TRBD1. Losses at the gene ends were 2 bases for V and 3 bases for J; bases not matched to a gene: 16. The CDR3 length is 19 residues. CDR1 is SGHVS and CDR2 is FNYEAQ in the germline V gene. The DNA of the CDR3 is TGTGCCAGCAGCTTAAGCCCGGCGACAGGGACTTCGTTCAATCAGCCCCAGCATTTT. Translation gives CASSLSPATGTSFNQPQHF.

This chain joins TRBV4-2 and TRBJ1-1, with D unclear. The CDR3 has 14 residues. V gave up 2 bases and J gave up 3 bases, with 10 bases separating them. CDR1 is LGHNA and CDR2 is YNFKEQ in the germline V gene. The CDR3: CASSQSAGYTEAFF. The CDR3 coding sequence is TGTGCCAGCAGCCAAAGCGCGGGATACACTGAAGCTTTCTTT.

The chain has TRBV4-1 and TRBJ2-5, with TRBD2 matching over 14 bases. Germline loops: CDR1 MGHRA, CDR2 YSYEKL. This CDR3 has 15 amino acids. Unmatched junction bases numbered 2, after V lost 3 bases and J lost 5 bases. CDR3 nucleotides: TGCGCCAGCAGCCAGGGACTAGCGGGAGACGAGACCCAGTACTTC. This codes for CASSQGLAGDETQYF.

The V and J genes are TRBV9 and TRBJ2-7; D possibly corresponds to TRBD2 (5 bases). The V end lost 1 base, the J end lost 1 base, and 18 bases lay between the germline ends. The V gene's germline CDR1 is SGDLS and CDR2 YYNGEE. The CDR3 consists of 17 residues. The CDR3 spells CASSVTAGVAGSYEQYF. The CDR3 DNA reads as TGTGCCAGCAGCGTAACGGCCGGGGTAGCCGGATCCTACGAGCAGTACTTC. The whole variable domain, remainder taken from reference TRBV9 and TRBJ2-7, is DSGVTQTPKHLITATGQRVTLRCSPRSGDLSVYWYQQSLDQGLQFLIQYYNGEERAKGNILERFSAQQFPDLHSELNLSSLELGDSALYFCASSVTAGVAGSYEQYFGPGTRLTVT.

V is TRBV30 and J is TRBJ2-1, with 8 bases matching TRBD2. CDR1 is GTSNPN, CDR2 SVGIG, per germline (reference sequence). Trimming at V came to 3 bases and at J to 4 bases, leaving 8 bases not matched to a gene. This CDR3 is built from 15 residues. The CDR3 DNA sequence: TGTGCCTGGAGCCCCGGCGGGAGGCAATACAATGAGCAGTTCTTC. This sequence encodes CAWSPGGRQYNEQFF. Full variable domain (missing parts from reference TRBV30 and TRBJ2-1): SQTIHQWPATLVQPVGSPLSLECTVEGTSNPNLYWYRQAAGRGLQLLFYSVGIGQISSEVPQNLSASRPQDRQFILSSKKLLLSDSGFYLCAWSPGGRQYNEQFFGPGTRLTVL.

A single count supports this clone. The chain has TRBV19 and TRBJ2-1; 7 positions agree with TRBD2. This CDR3 contains 13 residues. V shed 4 bases, J shed 8 bases, and the junction held 5 bases outside the gene matches. The germline V gene encodes CDR1 LNHDA and CDR2 SQIVND (reference sequence). This CDR3 reads CASSSLRGDEQFF. The CDR3 DNA reads TGTGCCAGTAGTAGTCTCCGGGGGGATGAGCAGTTCTTC.

The chain recombines TRBV11-2 with TRBJ1-1; D not certain. The V and J ends lost 6 bases and 1 base respectively, with 15 bases between them. The CDR3 is 15 residues long. Germline V gene sequence: CDR1 SGHAT, CDR2 FQNNGV. CDR3 region: CASRISVGPNTEAFF. For the CDR3, the DNA is TGTGCCAGCAGAATCTCGGTTGGGCCGAACACTGAAGCTTTCTTT.

The V call is TRBV29-1, the J call TRBJ2-3, with D perhaps TRBD1 (6 bases). With 6 bases removed from V and 2 bases from J, the gap between germline ends came to 12 bases. The germline V gene encodes CDR1 SQVTM and CDR2 ANQGSEA. This CDR3 spans 13 amino acids. CDR3 residues: CSVGWTATDTQYF. DNA for the CDR3: TGCAGCGTCGGATGGACAGCCACAGATACGCAGTATTTT.

The chain combines TRBV5-4 with TRBJ1-1; 8 bases are shared with TRBD1. With V trimmed by 3 bases and J by 6 bases, 7 bases remained unmatched. The CDR3 is 14 amino acids. Looked up from germline, CDR1 is SGHNT and CDR2 is YYREEE (reference sequence). CDR3 residues: CASSSTGGRAEAFF. The CDR3 DNA reads as TGTGCCAGCAGCTCCACAGGGGGTAGGGCTGAAGCTTTCTTT.

The rearrangement joins TRBV30 to TRBJ2-2; 8 bases map to TRBD1. The CDR3 has 17 amino acids. The V segment lost 3 bases and the J segment 1 base; nucleotides outside the gene matches: 10. CDR1 is GTSNPN, CDR2 SVGIG, per germline (reference sequence). DNA for the CDR3: TGTGCCTGGAGACCCCTCCCCGGGACAGGGAACACCGGGGAGCTGTTTTTT. Its translation: CAWRPLPGTGNTGELFF.

The chain couples TRBV6-6 to TRBJ1-5; 7 positions agree with TRBD1. The V gene end was trimmed by 7 bases and the J gene end by 6 bases; junction bases not matched to a gene: 6. This CDR3 has 13 amino acids. Per germline, CDR1 MNHNY and CDR2 SVGAGI (reference sequence). The CDR3 region is CASKEQGSQPQHF. The CDR3 DNA sequence: TGTGCCAGCAAGGAACAGGGGTCTCAGCCCCAGCATTTT.

V usage is TRBV5-1 and J usage is TRBJ2-2; D remains ambiguous. The CDR3 spans 15 residues. Trimming removed 0 bases from V and 4 bases from J, with 10 bases in between. The V gene's germline CDR1 is SGHRS and CDR2 YFSETQ. The CDR3 DNA sequence: TGCGCCAGCAGCTTGGGGGCGACGGGCACCGGGGAGCTGTTTTTT. Residues: CASSLGATGTGELFF.

This chain links TRBV2 with TRBJ2-5; D could derive from TRBD1 or TRBD2 (5 bases each). CDR3 length: 15 residues. V was pared by 5 bases and J by 2 bases, with 15 bases between. Germline CDR1 is SNHLY and CDR2 is FYNNEI. The CDR3 protein is CASSRLGTKQETQYF. In DNA, the CDR3 is TGTGCCAGCAGTCGTCTCGGGACGAAACAAGAGACCCAGTACTTC.

This rearrangement joins TRBV7-6 to TRBJ2-1; 12 positions match TRBD2. This CDR3 comprises 16 residues. Germline CDR1 SGHVS, CDR2 FNYEAQ. Trimming cost V 5 bases and J 3 bases; bases outside gene matches: 5. The CDR3 DNA reads as TGTGCCAGCAGCCGGACTAGCGGGACCCTCTACAATGAGCAGTTCTTC. It translates to CASSRTSGTLYNEQFF. Full variable domain (rest looked up from reference TRBV7-6 and TRBJ2-1): GAGVSQSPRYKVTKRGQDVALRCDPISGHVSLYWYRQALGQGPEFLTYFNYEAQQDKSGLPNDRFSAERPEGSISTLTIQRTEQRDSAMYRCASSRTSGTLYNEQFFGPGTRLTVL.

This clone was seen only once. The J gene is TRBJ2-7, the V gene TRBV7-9, with D possibly TRBD1 on 5 matching bases. This CDR3 comprises 16 residues. The V and J ends lost 6 bases and 5 bases respectively, with 23 bases between them. The germline V gene has CDR1 SEHNR and CDR2 FQNEAQ (reference sequence). As DNA, the CDR3 is TGTGCCAGCAGTCATATAGACAGTTTGTCAGGTCACGAGCAGTACTTC. This encodes CASSHIDSLSGHEQYF.

The V gene is TRBV5-1, the J gene TRBJ2-7, with TRBD2 matching over 10 bases. V lost 1 base and J lost 5; bases outside the gene matches: 3. Germline values: CDR1 SGHRS, CDR2 YFSETQ. The CDR3 consists of 14 residues. The CDR3 loop is CASSLQREGHEQYF. Written as DNA, the CDR3 is TGCGCCAGCAGCTTGCAGCGGGAGGGCCACGAGCAGTACTTC.